A selection of T cell receptor beta chains follows, all from one sample in a study of CD4 T cells in relation to SARS-CoV-2 and coronaviruses. Here immunoSEQ multiplex PCR was the method, and the copy in TCRdb shows in-frame clones only, minus some. The sample has about 60,000 clones, about 90% seen once. Sequencing used naive CD4+ T cells from PBMCs. Receptors originate from an adult with COVID-19. Each CDR3 is given with its conserved first and last residue. The D gene is left open where the match is weak. The size of a clone is reported for some rows only, either as once, few or many, or as a class for expanded clones.

clone size: NA
D gene: NA
V gene: TRBV18
J gene: TRBJ2-5
CDR3 DNA: TGTGCCAGCTCACCGGCAGGCGGGTCTCTGGAGACCCAGTACTTC
CDR3 protein: CASSPAGGSLETQYF

clone size: once
D gene: TRBD2
V gene: TRBV2
J gene: TRBJ2-5
CDR3 DNA: TGTGCCAGCAGTGCGACTAGCCGAGGGGAGACCCAGTACTTC
CDR3 protein: CASSATSRGETQYF

clone size: NA
D gene: NA
V gene: TRBV18
J gene: TRBJ2-1
CDR3 DNA: TGTGCCAGCTCACCAGCAAGCAATGAGCAGTTCTTC
CDR3 protein: CASSPASNEQFF

clone size: NA
D gene: TRBD1
V gene: TRBV10-3
J gene: TRBJ2-3
CDR3 DNA: TGTGCCATCAGATCGACCCAGGGGGCGCATACAGATACGCAGTATTTT
CDR3 protein: CAIRSTQGAHTDTQYF

clone size: NA
D gene: NA
V gene: TRBV6-5
J gene: TRBJ1-2
CDR3 DNA: TGTGCCAGCAGCCGCGACCGAGGGAGTGGCTATGGCTACACCTTC
CDR3 protein: CASSRDRGSGYGYTF

clone size: NA
D gene: NA
V gene: TRBV7-2
J gene: TRBJ2-2
CDR3 DNA: TGTGCCAGCAGCCCCCGGGTGAACACCGGGGAGCTGTTTTTT
CDR3 protein: CASSPRVNTGELFF

clone size: NA
D gene: TRBD2
V gene: TRBV28
J gene: TRBJ2-3
CDR3 DNA: TGTGCCAGCCCGGGACTAGCGCAAACAGATACGCAGTATTTT
CDR3 protein: CASPGLAQTDTQYF

clone size: NA
D gene: NA
V gene: TRBV6-6
J gene: TRBJ2-5
CDR3 DNA: TGTGCCAGCAGATCAGAGGGAGAGACCCAGTACTTC
CDR3 protein: CASRSEGETQYF

clone size: NA
D gene: TRBD1
V gene: TRBV7-9
J gene: TRBJ2-1
CDR3 DNA: TGTGCCAGCAGCTTTGAGCCCCGGGACAGGGTCCATGAGCAGTTCTTC
CDR3 protein: CASSFEPRDRVHEQFF

clone size: NA
D gene: TRBD1
V gene: TRBV30
J gene: TRBJ2-7
CDR3 DNA: TGTGCCTGGAAAGGGACAGCCTACGAGCAGTACTTC
CDR3 protein: CAWKGTAYEQYF